The rows below give T cell receptor beta chains drawn from one sample of a study of cytomegalovirus exposure and HLA in healthy donors. Assay: immunoSEQ multiplex PCR; the TCRdb copy retains only in-frame clones and omits some. The sample has tens of thousands of clones, around four fifths seen once. Source material: PBMCs. The source is a woman in her 30s in good health and CMV-seronegative. Each CDR3 is given with its conserved first and last residue. Not all rows give a size; the values are once, few, many and, for expanded clones, a class.

CDR3 | V | size
CASSYDRGSEAFF | TRBV6-6 | .
CAWSWAGPHNEQFF | TRBV30 | few
CATSRDPFPDTQYF | TRBV15 | .
CASSLYTRVDGSPLHF | TRBV7-2 | .
CASSPLTRGAFF | TRBV11-2 | .
CASSFRSDQPQHF | TRBV27 | .
CASSPGQSSGNTIYF | TRBV5-1 | .
CASGNLRDRGEAFF | TRBV5-6 | once
CASKLAGGGEQFF | TRBV2 | .
CAWSDNSGNTIYF | TRBV30 | .
CASSLGGTSTNEKLFF | TRBV7-8 | .
CASSKQGADSGANVLTF | TRBV19 | .
CASSLETDTEAFF | TRBV7-9 | .
CASSPPGTLKAFF | TRBV18 | .
CASSLTEETQYF | TRBV7-8 | .
CASSDPDRGNEKLFF | TRBV6-1 | .
CASSLLSSGSSYEQYF | TRBV27 | .
CASSLGQGAF | TRBV7-9 | .
CASSLNSGTENSPLHF | TRBV5-5 | .
CASSQEWSLGGTQYF | TRBV4-1 | .